This T cell receptor (beta chain) appears in the sequencing data of a study of technical replicates of blood from several donors. This table comes from immunoSEQ multiplex PCR, and its TCRdb copy is limited to in-frame clones, with some not included. This sample has about 90,000 clones; about nine tenths occur once, and the top ten carry about 0.24%. Germline V lookup: CDR1 SGHAT, CDR2 FQNNGV. V was shortened by 6 bases and J by 1 base, with 16 bases between the two germline ends. The CDR3 runs to 15 residues. Sequenced input: T cells isolated from PBMCs. This clonotype originated in a human donor in good health. The rearrangement uses TRBV11-2 and TRBJ2-7, with a tentative D call TRBD2 (5 bases). In DNA, the CDR3 is TGTGCCAGCAGTTCTCCTGGTAGCGAGTCCTACGAGCAGTACTTC. Protein product: CASSSPGSESYEQYF.